This T cell receptor beta chain was captured by sequencing in a study of shared clonotypes between healthy human individuals. Study context: The donor group consisted of a couple of women and a few men, aged 18 to 49.

This table comes from immunoSEQ multiplex PCR, and its TCRdb copy is limited to in-frame clones, with some not included. The table lists fewer than 850,000 clones, roughly 91% of them singletons. V was pared by 4 bases and J by 4 bases, with 11 bases between. The CDR3 is 13 amino acids. Germline CDR1 is MGHRA and CDR2 is YSYEKL. The authors combined CD45RO+ cells with CCR7-negative CD45RA+ TemRA cells as CD8 memory. The chain employs TRBV4-1 and TRBJ2-7, with D perhaps TRBD1 or TRBD2 (6 bases each). Sequenced input: memory CD8+ T cells from PBMCs. The sample's subset: CD45RO+ cells pooled with CCR7-negative TemRA cells. The receptor was derived from a man aged 18 to 35 in good health. Some clones in this sample may be carry-over from other donors' samples. In DNA form, the CDR3 reads TGCGCCAGCAGCCCCAAAGGGGGGTACGAGCAGTACTTC. It encodes CASSPKGGYEQYF.